The T cell receptor beta chain under discussion was sequenced for a study of graft-versus-host responses after intestinal transplantation. Responder cells labeled with CFSE (around 200,000) were co-plated with irradiated stimulator cells labeled with violet dye (around 200,000). Upon completion of the reaction, proliferating CFSE-low responders, both CD3+CD4+ and CD3+CD8+, were sorted. Assay: immunoSEQ multiplex PCR; the TCRdb copy retains only in-frame clones and omits some. This sample has 12,000 or so clones, with 30% to 35% found just once. Study-wide results and limits: Graft-donor T cell macrochimerism in patients accompanied high graft-versus-host to host-versus-graft clonal ratios in allografts.

The V and J ends lost 8 bases and 0 bases respectively, with 8 bases between them. Germline values: CDR1 MNHGY, CDR2 SVAAGI. The CDR3 has 13 residues. Sample: alloreactive CD8+ T cells from a mixed lymphocyte reaction culture, taken before intestinal transplant. The subset is: CFSE-low proliferating T cells sorted from approximately 6-day pre-transplant mixed lymphocyte reaction (GvH or HvG direction). The TCR originated in a human patient who received an intestinal transplant. This rearrangement joins TRBV6-9 to TRBJ2-1, with D tentatively TRBD2 (5 bases). Here the CDR3 DNA reads TGTGCCAGCCTGGGGAGCTCCTACAATGAGCAGTTCTTC. Translation gives CASLGSSYNEQFF.